At least ten counts were recorded for the clone carrying this TCR beta chain. This sample stems from a study of identical twins. Trimming removed 3 bases at V and 4 bases at J, with 20 bases between. CDR1 is LGHNA, CDR2 YSLEER, per germline. CDR3 length equals 17 residues. TCRdb re-analysed the 5' RACE reads in MiXCR, keeping a single row per CDR3 protein. The table includes approximately 230,000 distinct CDR3 sequences, 5.5% to 7.5% detected once. These data also formed part of another study, on T cells expressing NK-cell markers.

The receptor was derived from a woman aged 18 to 35 in good health. Sequencing was carried out using CD8+ T cells sorted from blood. The genes are TRBV4-3 and TRBJ2-3; D might be TRBD2 (5 bases). CDR3 nucleotides: TGCGCCAGCAGCCAGAAAGTACTAGAAAAGGCCGCAGATACGCAGTATTTT. It specifies CASSQKVLEKAADTQYF.